One sample yielded the 20 T cell receptor beta chains listed below, sequenced in a study of blood T cell repertoires in COVID-19. Generated by immunoSEQ multiplex PCR, the TCRdb table keeps only in-frame clones and is missing some. This sample carries over 150,000 clones, around 90% of them seen once, and the ten largest clones take over 2%. Sequenced material: peripheral blood. The receptors were sampled from a man between 45 and 60 years old who had recovered from COVID-19.

The chain has TRBV18 and TRBJ1-4; D possibly corresponds to TRBD1 (5 bases). The CDR3 length is 13 residues. Germline V gene sequence: CDR1 KGHSH, CDR2 LQKENI. Between the trimmed V and J ends, which lost 4 bases and 4 bases, there was a span of 7 bases. The CDR3 sequence is CASSRGVNEKLFF. DNA for the CDR3: TGTGCCAGCTCACGGGGGGTTAATGAAAAACTGTTTTTT.

The V gene is TRBV3-1 (or the pseudogene TRBV3-2), the J gene TRBJ1-2; TRBD1 matches at 10 bases. The CDR3 runs to 14 residues. The J segment lost 4 bases and the V segment lost 1 base, leaving 0 bases of the junction unmatched. Germline CDR1 LGHDT, CDR2 YNNKEL (reference sequence). The CDR3 DNA follows: TGTGCCAGCAGCCAAGGGACAGGGGGCTATGGCTACACCTTC. Translated: CASSQGTGGYGYTF.

The V gene is TRBV28, the J gene TRBJ2-5; 15 bases are shared with TRBD2. Per the germline V gene, CDR1 is MDHEN and CDR2 is SYDVKM. CDR3 length equals 19 residues. V lost 6 bases and J lost 0; bases outside the gene matches: 11. CDR3 bases: TGTGCCAGCAGCCGACAGAAGGGACTAGCGGGGGGTTACCAAGAGACCCAGTACTTC. Its translation: CASSRQKGLAGGYQETQYF.

This chain joins TRBV7-2 and TRBJ1-6; TRBD1 matches 8 bases. J lost 6 bases, V lost 5 bases, and 3 bases had no gene match. Germline V gives CDR1 SGHTA, CDR2 FQGNSA. The CDR3 contains 14 residues. This chain's CDR3 is CASSPDRGNSPLHF. The CDR3, as DNA: TGTGCCAGCAGCCCTGACAGGGGTAATTCACCCCTCCACTTT.

V is TRBV5-8 and J is TRBJ1-2, with 9 positions matching TRBD1. Per germline, CDR1 SGHTS and CDR2 YDEGEE. The CDR3 has 14 residues. J gave up 4 bases and V 4 bases, and 5 bases lay outside the gene matches. The CDR3 is CASSRDRAGYGYTF. The DNA of the CDR3 is TGTGCCAGCAGCAGGGACAGGGCGGGCTATGGCTACACCTTC.

The chain joins TRBV6-5 to TRBJ2-5; 9 bases align to TRBD2. This CDR3 is built from 15 residues. V shed 2 bases, J shed 4 bases, and the junction held 5 bases outside the gene matches. In germline, CDR1 is MNHEY, CDR2 SVGAGI. This CDR3 is CASSYGTSRGETQYF. The CDR3 nucleotides are TGTGCCAGCAGTTACGGGACTAGCAGGGGAGAGACCCAGTACTTC.

CDR3: CASSSRGNHYEQYF. CDR3 DNA sequence: TGTGCCAGCAGCTCTCGCGGAAACCACTACGAGCAGTACTTC. The rearrangement uses TRBV11-2 and TRBJ2-7; D unclear. Germline V gene lookup returns CDR1 SGHAT and CDR2 FQNNGV. The CDR3 is made up of 14 amino acids. Trimming took 4 bases from V and 3 from J, leaving 13 bases between them.

Only a few counts were recorded for this clone. The chain combines TRBV30 with TRBJ2-1, with 11 bases aligning to TRBD1. Germline CDR1 and CDR2: GTSNPN and SVGIG (reference sequence). The V segment lost 0 bases and the J segment 8 bases; nucleotides outside the gene matches: 6. The CDR3 is 15 residues long. CDR3 sequence (DNA): TGTGCCTGGAGTGTTTGGGGACAGGGGGACGATGAGCAGTTCTTC. It codes for CAWSVWGQGDDEQFF. Looking up the rest from reference TRBV30 and TRBJ2-1 gives the full variable domain: SQTIHQWPATLVQPVGSPLSLECTVEGTSNPNLYWYRQAAGRGLQLLFYSVGIGQISSEVPQNLSASRPQDRQFILSSKKLLLSDSGFYLCAWSVWGQGDDEQFFGPGTRLTVL.

This chain connects TRBV7-2 to TRBJ2-7, with TRBD2 matching 14 bases. V lost 1 base to trimming and J lost 2 bases; unmatched junction nucleotides: 1. This CDR3 spans 16 amino acids. Germline CDR1 and CDR2: SGHTA and FQGNSA. The CDR3 DNA reads as TGTGCCAGCAGCTTAGGGGGACTAGCGGGGGCCTACGAGCAGTACTTC. This translates into CASSLGGLAGAYEQYF. Variable domain in full (rest from reference TRBV7-2 and TRBJ2-7): GAGVSQSPSNKVTEKGKDVELRCDPISGHTALYWYRQSLGQGLEFLIYFQGNSAPDKSGLPSDRFSAERTGGSVSTLTIQRTQQEDSAVYLCASSLGGLAGAYEQYFGPGTRLTVT.

CDR3 in amino acids: CASSYSLTEAFF. The CDR3 nucleotides are TGTGCCAGCAGTTACTCTTTAACTGAAGCTTTCTTT. The chain combines TRBV6-2 or TRBV6-3 with TRBJ1-1; D not resolved. This CDR3 region has 12 residues. The V end was cut by 0 bases, the J end by 5 bases, with 4 bases between. Germline CDR1 reads MNHEY; CDR2 reads SVGEGT.

V usage is TRBV13 and J usage is TRBJ2-5, with D uncertain. CDR3 length equals 11 residues. Trimming removed 3 bases from V and 5 bases from J, with 4 bases in between. In germline, CDR1 is PRHDT, CDR2 FYEKMQ (reference sequence). The CDR3 protein is CASSFLETQYF. CDR3 bases: TGTGCCAGCAGCTTTCTGGAGACCCAGTACTTC.

The gene calls are TRBV28 and TRBJ2-7, with TRBD1 identical over 7 bases. After removal of 6 bases from V and 4 bases from J, the junction contained 9 bases not matched to a gene. Germline V lookup: CDR1 MDHEN, CDR2 SYDVKM. This CDR3 is 14 amino acids long. CDR3 sequence reads: CASRTGTAWYEQYF. CDR3 in DNA: TGTGCCAGCAGGACGGGGACAGCTTGGTACGAGCAGTACTTC. The whole variable domain, filled in from reference TRBV28 and TRBJ2-7, reads DVKVTQSSRYLVKRTGEKVFLECVQDMDHENMFWYRQDPGLGLRLIYFSYDVKMKEKGDIPEGYSVSREKKERFSLILESASTNQTSMYLCASRTGTAWYEQYFGPGTRLTVT.

The rearrangement joins TRBV6-5 to TRBJ1-6; D remains ambiguous. The CDR3 runs 14 residues. The germline gives CDR1 MNHEY, CDR2 SVGAGI. V lost 2 bases, J lost 7 bases, and 9 bases lay in between. CDR3 sequence (DNA): TGTGCCAGCAGTTACGTACAGCAAAATTCACCCCTCCACTTT. This codes for CASSYVQQNSPLHF.

The rearrangement uses TRBV20-1 and TRBJ2-7; D unresolved. There are 11 residues in the CDR3. The V gene's germline CDR1 is DFQATT and CDR2 SNEGSKA (reference sequence). Between the trimmed V and J ends, which lost 6 bases and 6 bases, there was a span of 12 bases. The CDR3 nucleotides are TGCAGTGCCCCCGAGTTTGGCGAGCAGTACTTC. Amino acids: CSAPEFGEQYF.

The chain joins TRBV7-8 to TRBJ2-7; 7 bases line up with TRBD1. Trimming at V came to 1 base and at J to 2 bases, leaving 8 bases not matched to a gene. Germline-derived CDR1 and CDR2 are SGHVS and FQNEAQ. This CDR3 is built from 16 residues. DNA of the CDR3: TGTGCCAGCAGCTTAGAGGGCAGGGGGAAAACCTACGAGCAGTACTTC. Translating it yields CASSLEGRGKTYEQYF.

The chain recombines TRBV6-5 with TRBJ1-2; unclear D gene. The germline V gene has CDR1 MNHEY and CDR2 SVGAGI. V was clipped by 6 bases and J by 5 bases, with 13 bases between them. The CDR3 totals 13 residues. The CDR3 DNA reads TGTGCCAGCAGCCCCAACGGAGGTTATGGCTACACCTTC. It is translated as CASSPNGGYGYTF.

The V and J genes are TRBV2 and TRBJ2-2; possible D gene TRBD2, 6 bases. In germline, CDR1 is SNHLY, CDR2 FYNNEI. The CDR3 is 14 residues long. V was cut by 6 bases and J by 1 base, with 9 bases left in between. In nucleotides, the CDR3 is TGTGCCAGCAGAGGGACTCAGAACACCGGGGAGCTGTTTTTT. This codes for CASRGTQNTGELFF.

This chain links TRBV7-2 with TRBJ2-1; 7 positions match TRBD2. The CDR3 is 16 residues long. The germline gives CDR1 SGHTA, CDR2 FQGNSA. The junction had 10 bases not matched to a gene; V was cut back by 2 bases and J by 6 bases. The CDR3 DNA sequence: TGTGCCAGCAGCTTAAGGGGAGCGGGAATCTCCAATGAGCAGTTCTTC. It yields the protein CASSLRGAGISNEQFF.

The V gene is TRBV6-5, the J gene TRBJ2-5; 9 positions match TRBD1. The CDR3 contains 12 residues. The V gene end was trimmed by 6 bases and the J gene end by 7 bases; junction bases not matched to a gene: 3. Germline V lookup: CDR1 MNHEY, CDR2 SVGAGI. The CDR3, as DNA: TGTGCCAGCAGGCGACAGGGGGGGACCCAGTACTTC. Translated: CASRRQGGTQYF.

The J gene is TRBJ2-7, the V gene TRBV7-3, with 8 bases lining up with TRBD2. This CDR3 is built from 13 residues. From germline, CDR1 is SGHTA and CDR2 FQGTGA. V lost 5 bases, J lost 3 bases, and 3 bases stayed unmatched. The CDR3 DNA follows: TGTGCCAGCAGCCGCGGGAGGAACTACGAGCAGTACTTC. Protein product: CASSRGRNYEQYF.